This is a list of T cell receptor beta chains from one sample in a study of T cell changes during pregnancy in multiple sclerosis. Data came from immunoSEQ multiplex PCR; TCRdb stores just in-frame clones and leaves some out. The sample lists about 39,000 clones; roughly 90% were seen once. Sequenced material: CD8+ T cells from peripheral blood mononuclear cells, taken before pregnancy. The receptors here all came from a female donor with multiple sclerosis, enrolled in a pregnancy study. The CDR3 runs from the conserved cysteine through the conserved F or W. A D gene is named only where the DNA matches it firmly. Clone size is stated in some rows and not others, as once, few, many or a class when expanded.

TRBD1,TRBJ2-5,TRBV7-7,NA,TGTGCCAGCAGCTACCGACAGGGCGGGCCTAGGTACTTC,CASSYRQGGPRYF
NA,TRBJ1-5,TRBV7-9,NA,TGTGCCAGCAGCTTGGGAGTTAGCAATCAGCCCCAGCATTTT,CASSLGVSNQPQHF
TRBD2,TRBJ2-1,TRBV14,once,TGTGCCAGCAGCCAAAAAAGCGGGAGGGGTTACAATGAGCAGTTCTTC,CASSQKSGRGYNEQFF
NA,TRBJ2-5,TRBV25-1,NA,TGTGCCAGCAGTGTAACAGCCCAAGAGACCCAGTACTTC,CASSVTAQETQYF
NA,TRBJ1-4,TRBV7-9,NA,TGTGCCAGCAGCCCGGGCGGGGGGAATGAAAAACTGTTTTTT,CASSPGGGNEKLFF
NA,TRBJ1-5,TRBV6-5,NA,TGTGCCAGCAGTACCCGAGGCGGAAGTCAGCCCCAGCATTTT,CASSTRGGSQPQHF
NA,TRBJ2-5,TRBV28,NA,TGTGCCAGCAGTCGCCCCACATCCTCCGGGACACGCCAAGAGACCCAGTACTTC,CASSRPTSSGTRQETQYF
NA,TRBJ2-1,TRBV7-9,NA,TGTGCCAGCAGCCCAAGGGACACCAACTTGGATGAGCAGTTCTTC,CASSPRDTNLDEQFF
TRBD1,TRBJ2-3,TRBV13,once,TGTGCCAGCAGCTTCCGGACAGGGATTAGCACAGATACGCAGTATTTT,CASSFRTGISTDTQYF
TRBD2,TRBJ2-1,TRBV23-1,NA,TGCGCCAGCAGTCACTGGGCGGGAGGCGGGTACAATGAGCAGTTCTTC,CASSHWAGGGYNEQFF
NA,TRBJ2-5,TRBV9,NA,TGTGCCAGCAGCGTAGAAACCGAGGAGACCCAGTACTTC,CASSVETEETQYF
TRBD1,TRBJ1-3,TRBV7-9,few,TGTGCCAGCAGCCCAGGGGGCGAGGTTGGAAACACCATATATTTT,CASSPGGEVGNTIYF
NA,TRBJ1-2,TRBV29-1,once,TGCAGCGTTGACACAGGGATCGGTAGGGATGGCTACACCTTC,CSVDTGIGRDGYTF
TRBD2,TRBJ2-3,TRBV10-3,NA,TGTGCCATCAGTGAGTCTAGCGGGCGGTTAAATAGCACAGATACGCAGTATTTT,CAISESSGRLNSTDTQYF
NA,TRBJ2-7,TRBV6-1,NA,TGTGCCAGCAGCTCACTCGGGACACTCTACGAGCAGTACTTC,CASSSLGTLYEQYF
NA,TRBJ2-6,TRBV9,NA,TGTGCCAGCAGCCCGAGCGGGACACCTCCCTCTGGGGCCAACGTCCTGACTTTC,CASSPSGTPPSGANVLTF
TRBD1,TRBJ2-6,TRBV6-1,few,TGTGCCAGCAGTGGACAGGGCGACTCTGGGGCCAACGTCCTGACTTTC,CASSGQGDSGANVLTF
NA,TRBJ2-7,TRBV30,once,TGTGCCTGGAGTGTGGGGCAGGGGTACGAGCAGTACTTC,CAWSVGQGYEQYF
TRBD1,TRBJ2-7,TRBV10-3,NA,TGTGCCATACAAACGGACAGGGGGGCCTACGAGCAGTACTTC,CAIQTDRGAYEQYF
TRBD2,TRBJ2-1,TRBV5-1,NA,TGCGCCAGCAGCTTTTTTGAGCTAGCGGGAGAACGAAATGAGCAGTTCTTC,CASSFFELAGERNEQFF
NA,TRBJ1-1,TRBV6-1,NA,TGTGCCAGCAGTCCCATGAACACTGAAGCTTTCTTT,CASSPMNTEAFF
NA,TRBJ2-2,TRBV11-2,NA,TGTGCCAGCAGCGGGACAACGAACACCGGGGAGCTGTTTTTT,CASSGTTNTGELFF
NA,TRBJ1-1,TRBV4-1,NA,TGCGCCAGCAGCCAAGTCTCGGGGAACACTGAAGCTTTCTTT,CASSQVSGNTEAFF
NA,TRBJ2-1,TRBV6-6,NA,TGTGCCAGCAGCACAGGGTGGAATGAGCAGTTCTTC,CASSTGWNEQFF